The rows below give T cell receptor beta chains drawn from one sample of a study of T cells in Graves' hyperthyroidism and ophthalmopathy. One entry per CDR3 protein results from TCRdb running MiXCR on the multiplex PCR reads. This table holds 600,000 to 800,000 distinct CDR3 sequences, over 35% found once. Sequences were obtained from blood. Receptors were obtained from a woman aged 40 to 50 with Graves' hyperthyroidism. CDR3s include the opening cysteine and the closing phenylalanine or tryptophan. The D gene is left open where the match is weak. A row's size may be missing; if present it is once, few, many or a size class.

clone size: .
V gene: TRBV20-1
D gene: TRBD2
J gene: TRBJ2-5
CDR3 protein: CSASDGTIMETQYF
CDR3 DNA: TGCAGTGCTAGTGACGGGACTATCATGGAGACCCAGTACTTC

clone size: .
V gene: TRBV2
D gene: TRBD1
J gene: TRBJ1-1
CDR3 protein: CASVDRVNTEAFF
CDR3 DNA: TGTGCCAGCGTCGACAGGGTGAACACTGAAGCTTTCTTT

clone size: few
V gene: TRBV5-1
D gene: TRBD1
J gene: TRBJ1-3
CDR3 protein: CASSLGTGIADTIYF
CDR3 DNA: TGCGCCAGCAGCTTGGGGACAGGTATCGCGGACACCATATATTTT

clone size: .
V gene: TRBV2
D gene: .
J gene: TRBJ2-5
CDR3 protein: CASIADGGRETQYF
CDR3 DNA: TGTGCCAGCATTGCCGATGGGGGTCGGGAGACCCAGTACTTC

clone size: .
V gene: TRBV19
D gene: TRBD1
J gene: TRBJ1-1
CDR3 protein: CASNRGEIGAEAFF
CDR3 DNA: TGTGCCAGTAACAGGGGGGAGATCGGCGCTGAAGCTTTCTTT

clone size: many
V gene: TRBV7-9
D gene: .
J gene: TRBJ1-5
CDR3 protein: CASSLPSSNQPQHF
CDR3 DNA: TGTGCCAGCAGCTTACCCTCCAGCAATCAGCCCCAGCATTTT

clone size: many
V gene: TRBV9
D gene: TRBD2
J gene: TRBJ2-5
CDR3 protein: CASSLEAGGETQYF
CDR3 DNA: TGTGCCAGCAGTTTAGAAGCGGGGGGAGAGACCCAGTACTTC

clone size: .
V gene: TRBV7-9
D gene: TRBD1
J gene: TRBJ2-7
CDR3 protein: CASSLWDRGDNEQYF
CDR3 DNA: TGTGCCAGCAGCCTCTGGGACAGGGGGGACAATGAGCAGTACTTC

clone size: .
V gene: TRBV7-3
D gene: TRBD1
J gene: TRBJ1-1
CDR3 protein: CASSRKGTGGVGTEAFF
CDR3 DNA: TGTGCCAGCAGCCGAAAGGGGACAGGGGGCGTGGGCACTGAAGCTTTCTTT

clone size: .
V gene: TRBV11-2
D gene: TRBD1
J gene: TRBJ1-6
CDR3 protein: CASSLGQGRPPLHF
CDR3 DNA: TGTGCCAGCAGCTTAGGACAGGGGCGACCACCCCTCCACTTT

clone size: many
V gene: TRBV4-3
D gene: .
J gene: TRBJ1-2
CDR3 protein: CASSQHPFNYGYTF
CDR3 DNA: TGCGCCAGCAGCCAACATCCTTTCAACTATGGCTACACCTTC

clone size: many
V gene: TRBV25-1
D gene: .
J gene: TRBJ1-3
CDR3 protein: CASSPTGVLGNTIYF
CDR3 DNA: TGTGCCAGCAGTCCCACGGGGGTTTTAGGAAACACCATATATTTT

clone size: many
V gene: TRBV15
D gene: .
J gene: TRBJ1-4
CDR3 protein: CATSRVLADEKLFF
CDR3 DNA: TGTGCCACCAGCAGAGTATTAGCGGATGAAAAACTGTTTTTT

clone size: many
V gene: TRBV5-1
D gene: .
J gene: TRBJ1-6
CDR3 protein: CASSLQANSPLHF
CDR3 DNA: TGCGCCAGCAGCTTACAGGCAAATTCACCCCTCCACTTT

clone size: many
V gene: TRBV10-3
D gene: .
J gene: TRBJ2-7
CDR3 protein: CAIRHRPGQDKQYF
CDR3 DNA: TGTGCCATCAGGCACAGGCCGGGCCAAGACAAGCAGTACTTC

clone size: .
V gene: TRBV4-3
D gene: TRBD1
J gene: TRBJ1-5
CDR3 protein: CASSQDLGTGTQPQHF
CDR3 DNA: TGCGCCAGCAGCCAAGATCTTGGGACAGGGACTCAGCCCCAGCATTTT

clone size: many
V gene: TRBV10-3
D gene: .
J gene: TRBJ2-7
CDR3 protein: CAISDRASSYEQYF
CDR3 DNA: TGTGCCATCAGTGACAGAGCTAGCTCCTACGAGCAGTACTTC

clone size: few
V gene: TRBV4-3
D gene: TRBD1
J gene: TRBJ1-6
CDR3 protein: CASSHAGQIETWNSPLHF
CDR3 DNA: TGCGCCAGCAGCCACGCGGGACAGATTGAGACCTGGAATTCACCCCTCCACTTT

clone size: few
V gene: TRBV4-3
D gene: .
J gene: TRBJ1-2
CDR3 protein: CASSQVMGYKTANYGYTF
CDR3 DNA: TGCGCCAGCAGCCAAGTGATGGGATACAAAACCGCTAACTATGGCTACACCTTC

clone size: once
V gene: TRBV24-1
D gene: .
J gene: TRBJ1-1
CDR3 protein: CATSKDWSLNTEAFF
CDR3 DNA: TGTGCCACCAGTAAGGATTGGTCTTTGAACACTGAAGCTTTCTTT

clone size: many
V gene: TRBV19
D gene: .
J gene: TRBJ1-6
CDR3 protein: CASSIDSLTSYNSPLHF
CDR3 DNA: TGTGCCAGTAGTATAGACAGCCTTACTTCCTATAATTCACCCCTCCACTTT

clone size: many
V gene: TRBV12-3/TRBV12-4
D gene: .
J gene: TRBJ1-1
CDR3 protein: CASSFQRNTEAFF
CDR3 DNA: TGTGCCAGCAGCTTTCAAAGGAACACTGAAGCTTTCTTT

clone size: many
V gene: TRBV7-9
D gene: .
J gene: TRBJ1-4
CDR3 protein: CASSLDSGEKLFF
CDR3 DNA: TGTGCCAGCAGCTTAGATAGCGGCGAAAAACTGTTTTTT

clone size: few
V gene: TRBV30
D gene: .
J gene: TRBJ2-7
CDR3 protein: CAWSVGGSGYEQYF
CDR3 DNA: TGTGCCTGGAGTGTCGGTGGTAGCGGCTACGAGCAGTACTTC

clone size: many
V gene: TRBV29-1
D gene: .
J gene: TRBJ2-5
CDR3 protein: CSVNREKETQYF
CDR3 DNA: TGCAGCGTTAACCGGGAGAAAGAGACCCAGTACTTC

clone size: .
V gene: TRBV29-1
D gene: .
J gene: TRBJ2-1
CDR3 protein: CSVDSYNEQFF
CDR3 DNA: TGCAGCGTTGACTCCTATAATGAGCAGTTCTTC

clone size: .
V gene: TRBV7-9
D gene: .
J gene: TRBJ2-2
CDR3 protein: CASIRRAVTGELFF
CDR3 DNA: TGTGCCAGCATCCGTCGCGCGGTGACCGGGGAGCTGTTTTTT

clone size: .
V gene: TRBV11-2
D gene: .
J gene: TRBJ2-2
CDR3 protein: CASSQVSGNLNTGELFF
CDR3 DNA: TGCGCCAGCAGCCAAGTATCGGGGAACCTAAACACCGGGGAGCTGTTTTTT

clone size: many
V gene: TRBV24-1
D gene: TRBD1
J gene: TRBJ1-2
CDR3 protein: CATSDSRQGDGYTF
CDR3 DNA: TGTGCCACCAGTGATTCCCGACAGGGTGATGGCTACACCTTC